The next 28 T cell receptor beta chains were all read from a single sample in a study of T cell responses to AZD1222 COVID-19 vaccine. Sequencing was performed with immunoSEQ multiplex PCR; in TCRdb, only in-frame clones are kept and a portion is missing. Among roughly 50,000 clones listed, about 90% were seen once. Specimen: peripheral blood, collected on day 0 of AZD1222 vaccination. Receptor source: an adult in good health.

The chain uses TRBV19 and TRBJ2-7, with 7 bases aligning to TRBD1. The CDR3 has 15 residues. Per the germline V gene, CDR1 is LNHDA and CDR2 is SQIVND (reference sequence). The junction had 8 bases not matched to a gene; V was cut back by 4 bases and J by 2 bases. The CDR3 loop reads CASSRGTVGAYEQYF. Written as DNA, the CDR3 is TGTGCCAGTAGTAGGGGGACAGTAGGGGCCTACGAGCAGTACTTC.

The V and J genes are TRBV5-1 and TRBJ2-5, with 7 nucleotides matching TRBD1. Germline CDR1 reads SGHRS; CDR2 reads YFSETQ. V lost 3 bases to trimming and J lost 4 bases; unmatched junction nucleotides: 6. The CDR3 contains 14 residues. The CDR3 region is CASSSRTGGETQYF. The CDR3 nucleotides read TGCGCCAGCAGCTCACGGACAGGAGGAGAGACCCAGTACTTC.

On this clone itself: Other DNA sequences in this sample translate to the same CDR3. This chain links TRBV19 with TRBJ1-1; D remains unclear. The V end was cut by 4 bases, the J end by 0 bases, with 6 bases between. CDR3 size: 13 residues. Germline V lookup: CDR1 LNHDA, CDR2 SQIVND (reference sequence). The CDR3 DNA reads as TGTGCCAGTAGTACCCAGGTGAACACTGAAGCTTTCTTT. It translates to CASSTQVNTEAFF.

The chain combines TRBV2 with TRBJ1-2; the D gene is possibly TRBD1 (6 bases). Germline V CDR1 and CDR2: SNHLY, FYNNEI. V was cut by 6 bases and J by 5 bases, with 16 bases left in between. The CDR3 sequence is 14 residues long. Here the CDR3 DNA reads TGTGCCAGCAGACTAGGACAGACGACGTATGGCTACACCTTC. Its translation: CASRLGQTTYGYTF. The entire variable domain, with the rest obtained from reference TRBV2 and TRBJ1-2, is as follows: EPEVTQTPSHQVTQMGQEVILRCVPISNHLYFYWYRQILGQKVEFLVSFYNNEISEKSEIFDDQFSVERPDGSNFTLKIRSTKLEDSAMYFCASRLGQTTYGYTFGSGTRLTVV.

This chain links TRBV18 with TRBJ1-1; D remains unclear. Trimming shortened V by 6 bases and J by 3 bases, and 11 bases separated the two germline ends. Germline lookup yields CDR1 KGHSH and CDR2 LQKENI. This CDR3 region has 13 residues. CDR3 sequence (DNA): TGTGCCAGCTCGTCCAAGGATGACACTGAAGCTTTCTTT. It yields the protein CASSSKDDTEAFF.

Concerning this clone itself: The junction differs from germline at one of its ends, possibly a read error. The chain carries TRBV24-1 and TRBJ2-1, with 9 bases matching TRBD1. The CDR3 runs 13 residues. The V gene's germline CDR1 is KGHDR and CDR2 SFDVKD. CDR3 region: CATSDVGQGREIF. The CDR3 bases are TGTGCCACCAGTGATGTCGGACAGGGGAGGGAGATCTTC.

The chain is built from TRBV6-6 and TRBJ2-7, with 7 bases matching TRBD2. The CDR3 extends over 12 amino acids. Losses at the gene ends were 5 bases for V and 7 bases for J; bases not matched to a gene: 5. CDR1 is MNHNY, CDR2 SVGAGI, per germline (reference sequence). The CDR3 DNA reads TGTGCCAGCAGTGACCAGCGGGATGAGCAGTACTTC. As protein: CASSDQRDEQYF.

The chain recombines TRBV10-1 with TRBJ2-1; tentative D call: TRBD1 (6 bases). Trimming left V 8 bases short and J 10 bases short, with 18 bases between. Germline V gene sequence: CDR1 WNHNN, CDR2 SYGVQD (reference sequence). This CDR3 is 13 amino acids long. The CDR3 spells CASRKTGSWEQFF. CDR3 nucleotides: TGCGCCAGCCGGAAGACAGGTTCCTGGGAGCAGTTCTTC.

The chain is built from TRBV28 and TRBJ1-2, with D unresolved. Trimming stripped 6 bases from V and 6 bases from J, with 14 bases between. The germline CDR1 and CDR2 sequences are MDHEN and SYDVKM. CDR3 length equals 13 residues. CDR3 region: CASRPTAANGYTF. The DNA for the CDR3 is TGTGCCAGCAGACCTACGGCCGCCAATGGCTACACCTTC.

The chain carries TRBV6-1 and TRBJ2-3; D uncertain. The CDR3 is made up of 16 amino acids. With 4 bases removed from V and 3 bases from J, the gap between germline ends came to 17 bases. CDR1 is MNHNS and CDR2 is SASEGT in the germline V gene. Here the CDR3 reads CASSGEATSRTDTQYF. CDR3 sequence (DNA): TGTGCCAGCAGTGGCGAGGCGACTTCTAGGACAGATACGCAGTATTTT.

This clone was picked up one time. The chain employs TRBV28 and TRBJ1-2; TRBD1 agrees at 7 bases. The CDR3 extends over 13 amino acids. Germline V lookup: CDR1 MDHEN, CDR2 SYDVKM. V dropped 11 bases and J dropped 2; count of bases not matched to a gene: 8. CDR3 in amino acids: CAWRGQGNYGYTF. CDR3 sequence (DNA): TGTGCCTGGAGGGGGCAGGGGAACTATGGCTACACCTTC.

CDR3 DNA: TGTGCCAGCAGCTTGGGCAAGGGTTTCACCGGGGAGCTGTTTTTT. Translation gives CASSLGKGFTGELFF. The V gene is TRBV5-4, the J gene TRBJ2-2; no reliable D call. Germline CDR1 and CDR2: SGHNT and YYREEE (reference sequence). CDR3 length: 15 amino acids. Deletions cut 0 bases from V and 4 bases from J, with 10 bases between.

This chain connects TRBV2 to TRBJ1-1; no clear D gene. The CDR3 is made up of 12 amino acids. Deletions cut 4 bases from V and 9 bases from J, with 12 bases between. From germline, CDR1 is SNHLY and CDR2 FYNNEI. CDR3 DNA: TGTGCCAGCAGTGGGGCAGGACGTAAAGCTTTCTTT. It translates to CASSGAGRKAFF.

This chain links TRBV12-3 or TRBV12-4 with TRBJ2-2; TRBD1 agrees at 8 bases. The CDR3 has 13 residues. Trimming took 11 bases from V and 5 from J; bases not matched to a gene: 7. The CDR3 loop reads CAARRGQTGELFF. CDR3 nucleotide sequence: TGTGCCGCTCGCAGGGGGCAAACCGGGGAGCTGTTTTTT.

The chain has TRBV24-1 and TRBJ2-1; perhaps TRBD1 as D (6 bases). The CDR3 runs 15 residues. The V and J ends lost 6 bases and 8 bases respectively, with 19 bases between them. Germline values: CDR1 KGHDR, CDR2 SFDVKD. The CDR3 sequence: CATSRSYRAGDEQFF. The CDR3 DNA reads TGTGCCACCAGTCGTAGCTACAGGGCAGGCGATGAGCAGTTCTTC.

The chain recombines TRBV6-5 with TRBJ2-7, with D perhaps TRBD2 (5 bases). V lost 5 bases to trimming and J lost 1 base, with 12 bases between them. The CDR3 is 14 residues long. Germline CDR1 reads MNHEY; CDR2 reads SVGAGI. The CDR3 bases are TGTGCCAGCAGTCCAAGCGGAAATTCCTACGAGCAGTACTTC. Translated: CASSPSGNSYEQYF.

The CDR3 protein is CASSQPHSSYEQYF. The CDR3, as DNA: TGCGCCAGCAGCCAACCGCACAGCTCCTACGAGCAGTACTTC. The chain joins TRBV4-1 to TRBJ2-7, with D uncertain. CDR1 is MGHRA, CDR2 YSYEKL, per germline. V gave up 2 bases and J gave up 0 bases, with 8 bases separating them. There are 14 residues in the CDR3.

The V call is TRBV6-4, the J call TRBJ2-1, with D perhaps matching TRBD2 (6 bases). Germline CDR1 is MRHNA and CDR2 is SNTAGT. This CDR3 has 15 residues. V was clipped by 5 bases and J by 8 bases, with 19 bases between them. DNA of the CDR3: TGTGCCAGCAGTAAATCCGGGAGTATGATTGATGAGCAGTTCTTC. Protein sequence: CASSKSGSMIDEQFF.

The chain is built from TRBV19 and TRBJ2-7, with D perhaps matching TRBD1 or TRBD2 (6 bases each). This CDR3 has 13 residues. V lost 5 bases, J lost 4 bases, and 12 bases lay in between. Germline CDR1 LNHDA, CDR2 SQIVND (reference sequence). The CDR3 DNA is TGTGCCAGTAGTCCCGGGGGCCGATACGAGCAGTACTTC. Translated: CASSPGGRYEQYF.

This chain links TRBV4-2 with TRBJ1-5; tentative D call: TRBD1 (6 bases). The CDR3 is made up of 17 amino acids. Germline CDR1 reads LGHNA; CDR2 reads YNFKEQ. The V and J ends lost 1 base and 1 base respectively, with 14 bases between them. CDR3 amino acids: CASSQVSGTQSNQPQHF. The CDR3 nucleotides are TGTGCCAGCAGCCAAGTTTCCGGGACACAGAGCAATCAGCCCCAGCATTTT.

DNA of the CDR3: TGTGCCAGCAGCCAGACTGGTAAAACTGAAGCTTTCTTT. As protein: CASSQTGKTEAFF. The chain employs TRBV3-1 (or the pseudogene TRBV3-2) and TRBJ1-1; D uncertain. Trimming removed 3 bases from V and 5 bases from J, with 10 bases in between. CDR3 length: 13 residues. Germline-derived CDR1 and CDR2 are LGHDT and YNNKEL (reference sequence).

This chain joins TRBV4-2 and TRBJ2-2, with TRBD2 matching 11 bases. V trimming: 1 base; J trimming: 3 bases; junction bases outside the gene matches: 7. Looked up from germline, CDR1 is LGHNA and CDR2 is YNFKEQ. The CDR3 totals 18 residues. The CDR3 bases are TGTGCCAGCAGCCAAGGGGGTAGCGGGAGGGCCTACACCGGGGAGCTGTTTTTT. Translating it yields CASSQGGSGRAYTGELFF.

The chain couples TRBV2 to TRBJ1-6, with 7 bases matching TRBD1. This CDR3 is built from 15 residues. The J segment lost 5 bases and the V segment lost 3 bases, leaving 4 bases of the junction unmatched. The germline V gene has CDR1 SNHLY and CDR2 FYNNEI. This CDR3 reads CASSDTGANNSPLHF. DNA of the CDR3: TGTGCCAGCAGTGATACAGGGGCTAATAATTCACCCCTCCACTTT.

This clone was detected only a few times. J is TRBJ2-7 and V is TRBV6-1, with unresolved D. Germline V CDR1 and CDR2: MNHNS, SASEGT. V was pared by 7 bases and J by 2 bases, with 15 bases between. The CDR3 spans 14 residues. CDR3 DNA: TGTGCCAGCACGGCTCCTCAAAGGCCCTACGAGCAGTACTTC. This gives the protein CASTAPQRPYEQYF.

This clone has only a few counts. V usage is TRBV5-1 and J usage is TRBJ2-2, with D tentatively TRBD1 (6 bases). Germline assignment: CDR1 SGHRS and CDR2 YFSETQ. V gave up 6 bases and J gave up 3 bases, with 15 bases separating them. The CDR3 runs to 15 residues. The CDR3, as DNA: TGCGCCAGCACTCTACAGGGCCGGGACACCGGGGAGCTGTTTTTT. Its protein is CASTLQGRDTGELFF.

The V and J genes are TRBV5-1 and TRBJ1-6; D perhaps matches TRBD1 (6 bases). The length of the CDR3 is 13 residues. Trimming stripped 0 bases from V and 15 bases from J, with 13 bases between. Per germline, CDR1 SGHRS and CDR2 YFSETQ. The CDR3 sequence is CASSLVAGDNLHF. The CDR3 DNA sequence: TGCGCCAGCAGCTTGGTTGCAGGGGACAACCTCCACTTT.

The V gene is TRBV27, the J gene TRBJ2-6; weak D call: TRBD2 (7 bases). Germline lookup yields CDR1 MNHEY and CDR2 SMNVEV (reference sequence). The V end was cut by 2 bases, the J end by 4 bases, with 9 bases between. The CDR3 runs 15 residues. The CDR3 DNA reads as TGTGCCAGCAGTTTAACGGGGGGCGGGGCCAACGTCCTGACTTTC. Translating gives CASSLTGGGANVLTF.

The rearrangement uses TRBV5-1 and TRBJ2-5; the D is unclear. V lost 0 bases and J 1 base, leaving 4 bases between the germline ends. Germline V gene data show CDR1 as SGHRS and CDR2 as YFSETQ. The CDR3 length is 13 residues. The CDR3 DNA sequence: TGCGCCAGCAGCTTGGGCGGCCAAGAGACCCAGTACTTC. Its protein product is CASSLGGQETQYF.